This is a list of T cell receptor beta chains from one sample in a study of CD8+CD57+ T cells in acquired aplastic anemia. TCRdb independently ran MiXCR on the reads; one entry per CDR3 protein. This table has under 200,000 distinct CDR3 sequences, more than 45% appearing once. Input material: sorted CD4+, CD8+, or CD8+CD57+ T cells (not recorded which) from PBMCs. The receptor set was obtained from a human donor with aplastic anemia. Both conserved end residues are part of each CDR3. Each record gives: clone size, D gene, J gene, V gene, CDR3 protein, CDR3 DNA. The D gene is left open where the match is weak. Some rows mark clone size as missing; the rest say once, few, many or name a class of expanded clone.

clone size: NA; D gene: TRBD2; J gene: TRBJ2-1; V gene: TRBV29-1; CDR3 protein: CSVVGTSVNEQFF; CDR3 DNA: TGCAGCGTTGTCGGGACTAGTGTCAATGAGCAGTTCTTC
clone size: NA; D gene: TRBD1; J gene: TRBJ1-4; V gene: TRBV7-2; CDR3 protein: CASSWDRVNEKLFF; CDR3 DNA: TGTGCCAGCAGCTGGGACAGAGTTAATGAAAAACTGTTTTTT
clone size: NA; D gene: NA; J gene: TRBJ1-2; V gene: TRBV11-1; CDR3 protein: CASSLAGTALNYGYTF; CDR3 DNA: TGTGCCAGCAGCTTAGCTGGGACGGCCCTTAACTATGGCTACACCTTC
clone size: NA; D gene: NA; J gene: TRBJ2-7; V gene: TRBV7-2; CDR3 protein: CASSSRDGPYEQYF; CDR3 DNA: TGTGCCAGCAGCTCGCGGGACGGACCCTACGAGCAGTACTTC
clone size: NA; D gene: NA; J gene: TRBJ1-5; V gene: TRBV12-5; CDR3 protein: CASGLGNTAYQPRHF; CDR3 DNA: TGTGCTAGTGGTTTGGGGAATACGGCTTATCAGCCCCGGCATTTT
clone size: NA; D gene: NA; J gene: TRBJ1-3; V gene: TRBV10-1; CDR3 protein: CASSESMASGNTIYF; CDR3 DNA: TGCGCCAGCAGTGAGTCAATGGCGTCTGGAAACACCATATATTTT
clone size: many; D gene: TRBD1; J gene: TRBJ1-2; V gene: TRBV7-2; CDR3 protein: CASSLAVGQGDGYTF; CDR3 DNA: TGTGCCAGCAGCTTAGCCGTAGGACAGGGTGATGGCTACACCTTC
clone size: many; D gene: NA; J gene: TRBJ1-5; V gene: TRBV2; CDR3 protein: CASSRPPDQPQHF; CDR3 DNA: TGTGCCAGCAGTCGTCCCCCGGATCAGCCCCAGCATTTT
clone size: many; D gene: NA; J gene: TRBJ2-3; V gene: TRBV20-1; CDR3 protein: CSARHTDTQYF; CDR3 DNA: TGCAGTGCTAGGCACACAGATACGCAGTATTTT
clone size: few; D gene: NA; J gene: TRBJ1-1; V gene: TRBV10-2; CDR3 protein: CASIPERVNTEAFF; CDR3 DNA: TGCGCCAGCATCCCCGAAAGGGTGAACACTGAAGCTTTCTTT
clone size: NA; D gene: NA; J gene: TRBJ1-6; V gene: TRBV20-1; CDR3 protein: CSASLGAPKTPLHF; CDR3 DNA: TGCAGTGCTAGCCTTGGGGCCCCCAAAACACCCCTCCACTTT
clone size: NA; D gene: TRBD1; J gene: TRBJ2-1; V gene: TRBV10-3; CDR3 protein: CATCGGGGTGGFDEQFF; CDR3 DNA: TGTGCCACCTGTGGCGGAGGGGGGACAGGGGGCTTCGATGAGCAGTTCTTC
clone size: many; D gene: NA; J gene: TRBJ1-2; V gene: TRBV6-1; CDR3 protein: CASRAGGRTQGYTF; CDR3 DNA: TGTGCCAGCCGCGCGGGGGGACGGACCCAGGGCTACACCTTC
clone size: many; D gene: TRBD2; J gene: TRBJ2-2; V gene: TRBV5-1; CDR3 protein: CASSRIVAGATGELFF; CDR3 DNA: TGCGCCAGCAGCAGGATCGTAGCGGGAGCTACCGGGGAGCTGTTTTTT
clone size: NA; D gene: NA; J gene: TRBJ1-1; V gene: TRBV14; CDR3 protein: CASSLSREAFF; CDR3 DNA: TGTGCCAGCAGCCTGTCTAGAGAAGCTTTCTTT
clone size: many; D gene: NA; J gene: TRBJ2-3; V gene: TRBV11-2; CDR3 protein: CASSYPSGISDTQYF; CDR3 DNA: TGTGCCAGCAGCTACCCCTCAGGGATCTCAGATACGCAGTATTTT
clone size: NA; D gene: NA; J gene: TRBJ2-7; V gene: TRBV19; CDR3 protein: CASSISYDAYEQYF; CDR3 DNA: TGTGCCAGTAGTATATCCTACGACGCGTACGAGCAGTACTTC
clone size: NA; D gene: TRBD1; J gene: TRBJ2-7; V gene: TRBV5-8; CDR3 protein: CASSRTGLAYEQYF; CDR3 DNA: TGTGCCAGCAGCAGGACAGGTCTAGCCTACGAGCAGTACTTC
clone size: NA; D gene: NA; J gene: TRBJ1-3; V gene: TRBV14; CDR3 protein: CASSQDLISGNTIYF; CDR3 DNA: TGTGCCAGCAGCCAAGACCTTATCTCTGGAAACACCATATATTTT
clone size: many; D gene: NA; J gene: TRBJ2-1; V gene: TRBV19; CDR3 protein: CASTFLAGSYNEQFF; CDR3 DNA: TGTGCCAGTACATTTCTGGCGGGATCCTACAATGAGCAGTTCTTC
clone size: NA; D gene: TRBD2; J gene: TRBJ2-1; V gene: TRBV20-1; CDR3 protein: CSARMGLAGLNEQFF; CDR3 DNA: TGCAGTGCTAGAATGGGACTAGCGGGTCTCAATGAGCAGTTCTTC
clone size: many; D gene: NA; J gene: TRBJ2-5; V gene: TRBV4-1; CDR3 protein: CASSQEPQRYQETQYF; CDR3 DNA: TGCGCCAGCAGCCAAGAACCTCAGCGGTACCAAGAGACCCAGTACTTC
clone size: NA; D gene: TRBD1; J gene: TRBJ2-3; V gene: TRBV29-1; CDR3 protein: CSVLQGADTQYF; CDR3 DNA: TGCAGCGTTTTACAGGGGGCAGATACGCAGTATTTT
clone size: NA; D gene: TRBD2; J gene: TRBJ2-1; V gene: TRBV4-2; CDR3 protein: CASSLSPTSGRAYNEQFF; CDR3 DNA: TGTGCCAGCAGCCTAAGCCCGACTAGCGGGAGGGCCTACAATGAGCAGTTCTTC
clone size: medium-sized; D gene: TRBD1; J gene: TRBJ2-7; V gene: TRBV24-1; CDR3 protein: CATSDGGQGGDEQYF; CDR3 DNA: TGTGCCACCAGTGATGGAGGACAGGGTGGTGACGAGCAGTACTTC
clone size: many; D gene: TRBD1; J gene: TRBJ1-2; V gene: TRBV11-2; CDR3 protein: CASSLDGTEYGYTF; CDR3 DNA: TGTGCCAGCAGCTTAGACGGGACAGAGTATGGCTACACCTTC
clone size: NA; D gene: TRBD2; J gene: TRBJ2-3; V gene: TRBV20-1; CDR3 protein: CSVMGTSGIRAGF; CDR3 DNA: TGCAGTGTAATGGGGACTAGCGGGATTCGAGCCGGTTTT
clone size: NA; D gene: NA; J gene: TRBJ2-7; V gene: TRBV10-2; CDR3 protein: CASSVSGFNEQYF; CDR3 DNA: TGCGCCAGCAGTGTTTCTGGATTCAACGAGCAGTACTTC
clone size: once; D gene: NA; J gene: TRBJ2-7; V gene: TRBV2; CDR3 protein: CARRDTMSYEQYF; CDR3 DNA: TGTGCCAGGAGGGACACCATGTCCTACGAGCAGTACTTC
clone size: NA; D gene: NA; J gene: TRBJ2-1; V gene: TRBV25-1; CDR3 protein: CASSDGGRHEQFF; CDR3 DNA: TGTGCCAGCAGTGATGGGGGCCGGCATGAGCAGTTCTTC
clone size: many; D gene: NA; J gene: TRBJ2-1; V gene: TRBV5-6; CDR3 protein: CASSRSQVYNEQFF; CDR3 DNA: TGTGCCAGCAGCCGCAGCCAGGTCTACAATGAGCAGTTCTTC
clone size: NA; D gene: TRBD1; J gene: TRBJ1-6; V gene: TRBV20-1; CDR3 protein: CSAYPTLDRGRFYNSPLHF; CDR3 DNA: TGCAGTGCCTACCCCACACTGGACAGGGGAAGGTTCTATAATTCACCCCTCCACTTT
clone size: many; D gene: NA; J gene: TRBJ2-7; V gene: TRBV5-8; CDR3 protein: CASSLRSGYGEQYF; CDR3 DNA: TGTGCCAGCAGCTTGAGGTCAGGGTATGGTGAGCAGTACTTC
clone size: NA; D gene: NA; J gene: TRBJ1-1; V gene: TRBV20-1; CDR3 protein: CSAMMGGSGTEAFF; CDR3 DNA: TGCAGTGCTATGATGGGGGGCAGCGGCACTGAAGCTTTCTTT
clone size: NA; D gene: NA; J gene: TRBJ1-5; V gene: TRBV19; CDR3 protein: CASSSTDSNQPQHF; CDR3 DNA: TGTGCCAGTAGTTCGACAGATAGCAATCAGCCCCAGCATTTT
clone size: many; D gene: NA; J gene: TRBJ1-2; V gene: TRBV7-9; CDR3 protein: CASTAAESRAGISYTF; CDR3 DNA: TGTGCCAGCACCGCAGCTGAGAGTCGGGCAGGGATCAGCTACACCTTC
clone size: NA; D gene: NA; J gene: TRBJ2-7; V gene: TRBV29-1; CDR3 protein: CSVRQGGIRGLYF; CDR3 DNA: TGCAGCGTTAGACAGGGAGGAATAAGGGGGCTGTACTTC
clone size: NA; D gene: TRBD2; J gene: TRBJ2-1; V gene: TRBV29-1; CDR3 protein: CSLGLAGPYNEQFF; CDR3 DNA: TGCAGCTTAGGACTAGCGGGCCCTTACAATGAGCAGTTCTTC
clone size: many; D gene: TRBD1; J gene: TRBJ2-7; V gene: TRBV11-1; CDR3 protein: CASSLALGQGSYEQYF; CDR3 DNA: TGTGCCAGCAGCTTAGCGCTGGGACAGGGGTCCTACGAGCAGTACTTC
clone size: many; D gene: TRBD1; J gene: TRBJ1-5; V gene: TRBV24-1; CDR3 protein: CATSDPGTVNQPQHF; CDR3 DNA: TGTGCCACCAGTGATCCCGGGACAGTCAATCAGCCCCAGCATTTT
clone size: once; D gene: TRBD2; J gene: TRBJ2-1; V gene: TRBV9; CDR3 protein: CASSVRTSGSSYEQFF; CDR3 DNA: TGTGCCAGCAGCGTACGTACTAGCGGGAGTTCCTATGAGCAGTTCTTC
clone size: NA; D gene: NA; J gene: TRBJ2-1; V gene: TRBV24-1; CDR3 protein: CATSDPPGYNQQFF; CDR3 DNA: TGTGCCACCAGTGACCCTCCGGGGTACAATCAGCAGTTCTTC
clone size: NA; D gene: TRBD2; J gene: TRBJ2-3; V gene: TRBV29-1; CDR3 protein: CSVESSGSDGDTQYF; CDR3 DNA: TGCAGCGTTGAATCTAGCGGGAGTGATGGAGATACGCAGTATTTT
clone size: NA; D gene: NA; J gene: TRBJ2-7; V gene: TRBV7-9; CDR3 protein: CASSYRDWEQYF; CDR3 DNA: TGTGCCAGCAGCTATCGTGATTGGGAGCAGTACTTC
clone size: NA; D gene: TRBD1; J gene: TRBJ2-7; V gene: TRBV19; CDR3 protein: CASSAAGQGYEQYF; CDR3 DNA: TGTGCCAGTAGTGCTGCGGGACAGGGCTACGAGCAGTACTTC
clone size: NA; D gene: NA; J gene: TRBJ1-1; V gene: TRBV7-2; CDR3 protein: CASSAAGTRTEAFF; CDR3 DNA: TGTGCCAGCAGTGCTGCCGGGACTCGCACTGAAGCTTTCTTT
clone size: NA; D gene: NA; J gene: TRBJ1-2; V gene: TRBV7-6; CDR3 protein: CASSLSQGDYGYTF; CDR3 DNA: TGTGCCAGCAGCTTATCTCAAGGGGACTATGGCTACACCTTC
clone size: many; D gene: NA; J gene: TRBJ2-7; V gene: TRBV20-1; CDR3 protein: CSARDAADYEQYF; CDR3 DNA: TGCAGTGCTAGAGATGCGGCAGACTACGAGCAGTACTTC
clone size: once; D gene: NA; J gene: TRBJ2-1; V gene: TRBV20-1; CDR3 protein: CSARDRRVYNEQFF; CDR3 DNA: TGCAGTGCTAGAGATCGGCGGGTATACAATGAGCAGTTCTTC
clone size: NA; D gene: NA; J gene: TRBJ2-7; V gene: TRBV2; CDR3 protein: CASSALSYEQYF; CDR3 DNA: TGTGCCAGCAGTGCTCTTTCTTACGAGCAGTACTTC
clone size: NA; D gene: TRBD2; J gene: TRBJ2-3; V gene: TRBV7-3; CDR3 protein: CASSSQTSGVSTDTQYF; CDR3 DNA: TGTGCCAGCAGCTCACAAACTAGCGGGGTTAGCACAGATACGCAGTATTTT